Each of the 26 T cell receptor beta chains below was sequenced from the same sample in a study of OX40 agonist ivuxolimab in advanced cancers. Some clones are missing from TCRdb's copy, which holds only in-frame ones; the method was immunoSEQ multiplex PCR. Of about 99,000 clones in the sample, roughly 94% were seen once. Sequenced here: CD4+ or CD8+ T cells sorted from blood, sampled in a trial of the OX40 agonist ivuxolimab. These receptors were taken from an adult with an advanced solid tumor such as melanoma, head and neck, liver or kidney cancer.

The chain joins TRBV27 to TRBJ1-6, with TRBD1 matching over 8 bases. Trimming took 5 bases from V and 13 from J; bases not matched to a gene: 13. This CDR3 has 15 residues. Germline V gene lookup returns CDR1 MNHEY and CDR2 SMNVEV (reference sequence). CDR3 DNA: TGTGCCAGCAGTATAGACCGGGACAGGAGGGACCCCCTCCACTTT. Amino acid sequence: CASSIDRDRRDPLHF.

This chain joins TRBV6-5 and TRBJ1-3; D is unresolved. The CDR3 has 13 residues. V lost 6 bases, J lost 0 bases, and 6 bases lay in between. The germline gives CDR1 MNHEY, CDR2 SVGAGI. This CDR3 reads CASRGSSGNTIYF. The DNA of the CDR3 is TGTGCCAGCAGGGGGAGCTCTGGAAACACCATATATTTT.

The chain recombines TRBV28 with TRBJ1-2, with D possibly TRBD1 on 6 matching bases. The length of the CDR3 is 13 residues. Trimming took 2 bases from V and 6 from J, leaving 10 bases between them. Per the germline V gene, CDR1 is MDHEN and CDR2 is SYDVKM. In DNA form, the CDR3 reads TGTGCCAGCAGTTTACCAGGGGTGGATGGCTACACCTTC. Its protein is CASSLPGVDGYTF.

The CDR3 DNA sequence: TGTGCCAGCAGTTCCTCCTTCGGTGAAGCTTTCTTT. It is translated as CASSSSFGEAFF. The chain is built from TRBV28 and TRBJ1-1; no clear D. Germline V gene sequence: CDR1 MDHEN, CDR2 SYDVKM. This CDR3 is built from 12 residues. V was pared by 4 bases and J by 7 bases, with 10 bases between.

This rearrangement joins TRBV5-4 to TRBJ1-1; maybe TRBD1 (6 bases). The length of the CDR3 is 14 residues. CDR1 is SGHNT and CDR2 is YYREEE in the germline V gene (reference sequence). V lost 4 bases to trimming and J lost 4 bases, with 14 bases between them. CDR3 in DNA: TGTGCCAGCAGCCCGGGGGCGGGGGCCACTGAAGCTTTCTTT. It translates to CASSPGAGATEAFF.

The V gene is TRBV5-3, the J gene TRBJ1-5; D not resolved. TRBV5-3 falls under the ORF class, with uncertain function. V dropped 8 bases and J dropped 5 bases, with 14 bases sitting between them. CDR3 length: 13 residues. The CDR3 here is CASSTRRDQPQHF. For the CDR3, the DNA is TGTGCCAGCAGCACAAGACGAGATCAGCCCCAGCATTTT.

The chain links TRBV5-6 to TRBJ1-2; a weak D match, TRBD1 (5 bases). Between the trimmed V and J ends, which lost 5 bases and 2 bases, there was a span of 13 bases. From germline, CDR1 is SGHDT and CDR2 YYEEEE. This CDR3 spans 14 amino acids. The CDR3 here is CASRGIRDNYGYTF. The CDR3 DNA follows: TGTGCCAGCAGGGGAATCCGGGACAACTATGGCTACACCTTC.

V is TRBV7-2 and J is TRBJ2-7; D might be TRBD2 (6 bases). The CDR3 is 14 amino acids. Trimming pared 5 bases from V and 3 bases from J, leaving 14 bases between. From germline, CDR1 is SGHTA and CDR2 FQGNSA. CDR3 coding DNA: TGTGCCAGCAGCGCGGGACCGGGATTCTACGAGCAGTACTTC. Residues: CASSAGPGFYEQYF.

This chain connects TRBV6-1 to TRBJ2-3; perhaps TRBD1 as D (6 bases). Trimming took off 8 bases at V and 0 bases at J, with 12 bases between the two ends. CDR3 length: 14 amino acids. Germline V CDR1 and CDR2: MNHNS, SASEGT. CDR3 coding DNA: TGTGCCAGCTGTACAGGGTTTAGCACAGATACGCAGTATTTT. This encodes CASCTGFSTDTQYF.

As concerns this clone: This specimen includes other DNA sequences encoding the same CDR3. The rearrangement joins TRBV30 to TRBJ2-5; weak D call: TRBD2 (5 bases). Trimming pared 2 bases from V and 5 bases from J, leaving 6 bases between. The CDR3 is 11 amino acids. Germline CDR1 and CDR2: GTSNPN and SVGIG (reference sequence). The CDR3 DNA reads as TGTGCCTGGAGTTCGGGGGAGACCCAGTACTTC. Translation gives CAWSSGETQYF.

The V call is TRBV6-5, the J call TRBJ2-1, with D perhaps assigned TRBD1 or TRBD2 (5 bases each). The germline V and J ends were trimmed by 8 bases and 3 bases, with 14 bases remaining between them. The CDR3 sequence is 14 residues long. Germline lookup yields CDR1 MNHEY and CDR2 SVGAGI. The CDR3 nucleotides are TGTGCCAGCTTAGGGGTTGGGGGCTACAATGAGCAGTTCTTC. It encodes CASLGVGGYNEQFF.

The chain is built from TRBV9 and TRBJ2-1; possibly TRBD1 for D (6 bases). There are 14 residues in the CDR3. V was shortened by 0 bases and J by 9 bases, with 13 bases between the two germline ends. CDR1 is SGDLS, CDR2 YYNGEE, per germline. As DNA, the CDR3 is TGTGCCAGCAGCGTAGTTAGAGAAGGGGGTGAGCAGTTCTTC. Residues: CASSVVREGGEQFF. Together with reference TRBV9 and TRBJ2-1, the CDR3 gives the full variable domain: DSGVTQTPKHLITATGQRVTLRCSPRSGDLSVYWYQQSLDQGLQFLIQYYNGEERAKGNILERFSAQQFPDLHSELNLSSLELGDSALYFCASSVVREGGEQFFGPGTRLTVL.

V usage is TRBV4-2 and J usage is TRBJ1-2; 7 bases map to TRBD1. V trimming: 0 bases; J trimming: 8 bases; junction bases outside the gene matches: 9. The CDR3 runs to 15 residues. CDR1 is LGHNA and CDR2 is YNFKEQ in the germline V gene. CDR3 nucleotides: TGTGCCAGCAGCCAAGAGGTCACAGGGGCGATGGGCTACACCTTC. As protein: CASSQEVTGAMGYTF.

The chain has TRBV25-1 and TRBJ2-1; unclear D gene. V was cut by 3 bases and J by 1 base, with 1 base left in between. CDR1 is MGHDK and CDR2 is SYGVNS in the germline V gene. The CDR3 runs 12 residues. The CDR3 region has the DNA TGTGCCAGCAGTGAGTCCTACAATGAGCAGTTCTTC. Amino acids: CASSESYNEQFF.

The J gene is TRBJ2-5, the V gene TRBV19; D is perhaps TRBD1 (5 bases). The germline CDR1 and CDR2 sequences are LNHDA and SQIVND (reference sequence). The CDR3 spans 13 residues. CDR3 sequence: CASRSTPGETQYF. The CDR3 DNA reads as TGTGCAAGCCGGTCGACCCCAGGGGAGACCCAGTACTTC.

The rearrangement uses TRBV7-2 and TRBJ2-3; D is perhaps TRBD2 (6 bases). The CDR3 sequence is 11 residues long. V lost 4 bases to trimming and J lost 11 bases, with 10 bases between them. Germline CDR1 is SGHTA and CDR2 is FQGNSA. CDR3 sequence reads: CASSSRTMQYF. As DNA, the CDR3 is TGTGCCAGCAGCTCGAGGACTATGCAGTATTTT.

The CDR3 nucleotides are TGTGCCAGCAGCCGCGGACAGACCACCGGGGAGCTGTTTTTT. Amino acid sequence: CASSRGQTTGELFF. The chain is built from TRBV7-3 and TRBJ2-2, with a tentative D call TRBD1 (6 bases). This CDR3 has 14 residues. Germline-derived CDR1 and CDR2 are SGHTA and FQGTGA. V was clipped by 5 bases and J by 4 bases, with 11 bases between them.

The gene calls are TRBV9 and TRBJ2-5; D might be TRBD2 (6 bases). This CDR3 is built from 16 residues. Germline V gives CDR1 SGDLS, CDR2 YYNGEE. V lost 4 bases, J lost 1 base, and 17 bases lay in between. This CDR3 is CASSPWGRPLQETQYF. In DNA, the CDR3 is TGTGCCAGCAGCCCGTGGGGGAGGCCCCTCCAAGAGACCCAGTACTTC.

The rearrangement joins TRBV7-9 to TRBJ2-7; D assignment may be TRBD1 or TRBD2 (5 bases each). There are 16 residues in the CDR3. Germline assignment: CDR1 SEHNR and CDR2 FQNEAQ (reference sequence). Trimming cost V 5 bases and J 5 bases, with 22 bases left between them. The CDR3 sequence: CASSRPGRFSLHEQYF. Written as DNA, the CDR3 is TGTGCCAGCAGCCGACCGGGACGGTTCTCCTTACACGAGCAGTACTTC.

The chain is built from TRBV4-3 and TRBJ2-2; 7 bases align to TRBD1. V dropped 1 base and J dropped 4; count of bases not matched to a gene: 6. This CDR3 spans 16 amino acids. Germline V gene data show CDR1 as LGHNA and CDR2 as YSLEER. The CDR3 DNA is TGCGCCAGCAGCCAAGTCCTGGGACAGACCACCGGGGAGCTGTTTTTT. Protein: CASSQVLGQTTGELFF.

The table lists this clone with a count of one. The V and J genes are TRBV5-1 and TRBJ2-7, with D perhaps TRBD1 (6 bases). The CDR3 runs to 13 residues. Germline CDR1 reads SGHRS; CDR2 reads YFSETQ. V was shortened by 6 bases and J by 1 base, with 11 bases between the two germline ends. The CDR3 DNA sequence: TGCGCCAGCACCGGGACAACTTCCTACGAGCAGTACTTC. Its translation: CASTGTTSYEQYF.

The chain combines TRBV7-9 with TRBJ1-2; no clear D gene. Germline V gives CDR1 SEHNR, CDR2 FQNEAQ (reference sequence). V lost 0 bases and J lost 6, with 8 bases in between. This CDR3 comprises 13 residues. The CDR3 is CASSLAELDGYTF. The CDR3 bases are TGTGCCAGCAGCTTAGCGGAGCTGGATGGCTACACCTTC.

The rearrangement links TRBV7-4 to TRBJ2-7, with D possibly being TRBD1 (8 bases). The V gene lost 1 base and the J gene lost 2 bases, with 15 bases spanning the gap. The CDR3 spans 16 residues. Germline V gene data show CDR1 as SGHVT and CDR2 as SQSDAQ. This chain's CDR3 is CASSLVGGTGPYEQYF. DNA for the CDR3: TGTGCCAGCAGCTTAGTGGGGGGGACAGGCCCCTACGAGCAGTACTTC.

The chain couples TRBV7-8 to TRBJ2-1, with 9 bases aligning to TRBD1. The ends lost 4 bases at V and 7 bases at J; junction bases unmatched: 11. The CDR3 length is 16 residues. From germline, CDR1 is SGHVS and CDR2 FQNEAQ. The CDR3 loop is CASSSSPTGGLNEQFF. CDR3 nucleotide sequence: TGTGCCAGCAGCTCCTCACCGACAGGGGGACTTAATGAGCAGTTCTTC.

The CDR3 DNA reads TGTGCCAGCAGCTCTGTACAGGGAGCTTATGGCTACACCTTC. Residues: CASSSVQGAYGYTF. The chain uses TRBV7-2 and TRBJ1-2; TRBD1 is a possible D gene (6 bases). Germline V gene lookup returns CDR1 SGHTA and CDR2 FQGNSA. The length of the CDR3 is 14 residues. The V gene lost 4 bases and the J gene lost 5 bases, with 14 bases spanning the gap.

This clone came up once. The chain has TRBV19 and TRBJ1-1; D might be TRBD1 (6 bases). The germline V gene has CDR1 LNHDA and CDR2 SQIVND (reference sequence). Trimming stripped 5 bases from V and 5 bases from J, with 21 bases between. The CDR3 spans 16 residues. The chain's CDR3 is CASSSGAPPRDTEAFF. CDR3 coding DNA: TGTGCCAGTAGTTCGGGGGCGCCCCCCAGGGATACTGAAGCTTTCTTT.